A single sample is the source of the 9 T cell receptor beta chains below, sequenced in a study of T cell changes during pregnancy in multiple sclerosis. Method: immunoSEQ multiplex PCR; TCRdb's copy keeps in-frame clones and lacks some. The data show approximately 25,000 clones, around 89% seen once. The sample in question was CD4+ T cells from peripheral blood mononuclear cells, obtained in the first trimester of pregnancy. These receptors were collected from a female donor in good health, enrolled as a control in a pregnancy study.

The chain combines TRBV6-5 with TRBJ2-5; 11 nucleotides line up with TRBD2. CDR3 length equals 14 residues. V lost 6 bases to trimming and J lost 7 bases; unmatched junction nucleotides: 7. Germline assignment: CDR1 MNHEY and CDR2 SVGAGI. The CDR3 sequence: CASSQLAGEGTQYF. The CDR3, as DNA: TGTGCCAGCAGCCAACTAGCGGGAGAGGGGACCCAGTACTTC.

The chain is built from TRBV25-1 and TRBJ2-5; 7 bases map to TRBD2. This CDR3 spans 15 amino acids. Looked up from germline, CDR1 is MGHDK and CDR2 is SYGVNS. V lost 4 bases and J lost 5; bases outside the gene matches: 10. CDR3 region: CASSAMTSLSETQYF. DNA for the CDR3: TGTGCCAGCAGTGCGATGACTAGCTTATCGGAGACCCAGTACTTC. The whole variable domain, filled in from reference TRBV25-1 and TRBJ2-5, reads EADIYQTPRYLVIGTGKKITLECSQTMGHDKMYWYQQDPGMELHLIHYSYGVNSTEKGDLSSESTVSRIRTEHFPLTLESARPSHTSQYLCASSAMTSLSETQYFGPGTRLLVL.

The chain recombines TRBV28 with TRBJ2-3; a weak D match, TRBD1 (5 bases). The CDR3 runs 15 residues. Trimming took off 6 bases at V and 2 bases at J, with 15 bases between the two ends. Germline CDR1 MDHEN, CDR2 SYDVKM. The DNA for the CDR3 is TGTGCCAGCAGCCCTCCCAGGGCCAACACAGATACGCAGTATTTT. Translated: CASSPPRANTDTQYF. The full variable domain, in which reference TRBV28 and TRBJ2-3 provide the parts outside the CDR3, is DVKVTQSSRYLVKRTGEKVFLECVQDMDHENMFWYRQDPGLGLRLIYFSYDVKMKEKGDIPEGYSVSREKKERFSLILESASTNQTSMYLCASSPPRANTDTQYFGPGTRLTVL.

In nucleotides, the CDR3 is TGTGCCAGTACTCCGGGACTAGCGGAGGGCGGGGAGCTGTTTTTT. It specifies CASTPGLAEGGELFF. The rearrangement links TRBV19 to TRBJ2-2; 11 nucleotides agree with TRBD2. The CDR3 consists of 15 residues. The V gene end was trimmed by 7 bases and the J gene end by 7 bases; junction bases not matched to a gene: 8. Germline values: CDR1 LNHDA, CDR2 SQIVND (reference sequence). The full variable domain, its missing parts supplied by reference TRBV19 and TRBJ2-2, is DGGITQSPKYLFRKEGQNVTLSCEQNLNHDAMYWYRQDPGQGLRLIYYSQIVNDFQKGDIAEGYSVSREKKESFPLTVTSAQKNPTAFYLCASTPGLAEGGELFFGEGSRLTVL.

This chain uses TRBV27 with TRBJ1-4; D may be TRBD1 (5 bases). Germline V lookup: CDR1 MNHEY, CDR2 SMNVEV (reference sequence). The CDR3 covers 13 residues. Trimming removed 11 bases from V and 8 bases from J, with 18 bases in between. This CDR3 is CAGPQTGVEKLFF. In nucleotides, the CDR3 is TGTGCCGGCCCACAAACAGGCGTAGAAAAACTGTTTTTT.

The J gene is TRBJ2-2, the V gene TRBV11-2, with 8 bases aligning to TRBD2. Trimming removed 5 bases from V and 4 bases from J; junction bases left unmatched: 6. Per the germline V gene, CDR1 is SGHAT and CDR2 is FQNNGV. The length of the CDR3 is 15 residues. The CDR3 DNA is TGTGCCAGCAGCCCTTTAGCGGGATCCACCGGGGAGCTGTTTTTT. It specifies CASSPLAGSTGELFF.

The chain carries TRBV7-9 and TRBJ2-5, with D unclear. The germline V gene has CDR1 SEHNR and CDR2 FQNEAQ (reference sequence). This CDR3 has 13 residues. V was trimmed by 6 bases and J by 1 base, leaving 9 bases between them. The CDR3 here is CASRTQVQETQYF. The CDR3 nucleotides are TGTGCCAGCAGGACCCAGGTCCAAGAGACCCAGTACTTC.

The J gene is TRBJ2-1, the V gene TRBV5-6; possibly TRBD2 for D (6 bases). CDR3 length: 14 residues. Germline V lookup: CDR1 SGHDT, CDR2 YYEEEE. V dropped 3 bases and J dropped 13 bases, with 20 bases sitting between them. The CDR3 nucleotides read TGTGCCAGCAGCTCCCCTCGGGACTTGTCATCTCAGTTCTTC. This translates into CASSSPRDLSSQFF.

In its sample, this clone ranks as medium-sized. The chain carries TRBV7-9 and TRBJ2-7, with 7 bases lining up with TRBD2. The CDR3 runs 13 residues. Germline loops: CDR1 SEHNR, CDR2 FQNEAQ (reference sequence). V shed 3 bases and J 5 bases; nucleotides not matched to a gene: 4. The DNA of the CDR3 is TGTGCCAGCAGCTTCCGGACTAGTGACGAGCAGTACTTC. Protein sequence: CASSFRTSDEQYF. Looking up the rest from reference TRBV7-9 and TRBJ2-7 gives the full variable domain: DTGVSQNPRHKITKRGQNVTFRCDPISEHNRLYWYRQTLGQGPEFLTYFQNEAQLEKSRLLSDRFSAERPKGSFSTLEIQRTEQGDSAMYLCASSFRTSDEQYFGPGTRLTVT.